The 10 T cell receptor beta chains below were found in one sample sequenced in a study of CD4+ T cells in melanoma. Clones were sequenced by immunoSEQ multiplex PCR, and TCRdb holds only the in-frame ones, with some missing. The sample consists of about 55,000 clones, 60% to 75% of them appearing once. Sample: tumor tissue. The receptors derive from a human donor with melanoma.

The chain uses TRBV29-1 and TRBJ1-2; D possibly corresponds to TRBD1 (6 bases). The CDR3 covers 14 residues. Trimming took off 4 bases at V and 3 bases at J, with 15 bases between the two ends. The germline V gene has CDR1 SQVTM and CDR2 ANQGSEA. CDR3 DNA: TGCAGCGTTGTCTTAACAGGGTTGGACTATGGCTACACCTTC. Its translation: CSVVLTGLDYGYTF.

The chain uses TRBV2 and TRBJ2-4, with 11 bases aligning to TRBD1. This CDR3 has 13 amino acids. Germline CDR1 reads SNHLY; CDR2 reads FYNNEI. V trimming: 9 bases; J trimming: 6 bases; junction bases outside the gene matches: 4. DNA of the CDR3: TGTGCCAGGACGGGACAGGGGGGAAACATTCAGTACTTC. It codes for CARTGQGGNIQYF.

The J gene is TRBJ2-2, the V gene TRBV25-1, with 9 bases matching TRBD1. CDR3 length: 15 amino acids. V gave up 4 bases and J gave up 3 bases; unmatched junction bases: 3. Germline CDR1 and CDR2: MGHDK and SYGVNS. The DNA for the CDR3 is TGTGCCAGCAGTGGAGGGACAGGGTACACCGGGGAGCTGTTTTTT. This gives the protein CASSGGTGYTGELFF.

The sample holds one count of this clone. The rearrangement joins TRBV2 to TRBJ1-3; D remains ambiguous. Germline CDR1 reads SNHLY; CDR2 reads FYNNEI. Trimming took 4 bases from V and 0 from J, leaving 7 bases between them. The CDR3 is made up of 14 amino acids. This chain's CDR3 is CASSVIPSGNTIYF. The DNA of the CDR3 is TGTGCCAGCAGTGTTATACCCTCTGGAAACACCATATATTTT. Variable domain in full (rest from reference TRBV2 and TRBJ1-3): EPEVTQTPSHQVTQMGQEVILRCVPISNHLYFYWYRQILGQKVEFLVSFYNNEISEKSEIFDDQFSVERPDGSNFTLKIRSTKLEDSAMYFCASSVIPSGNTIYFGEGSWLTVV.

The chain is built from TRBV2 and TRBJ2-1, with TRBD2 matching over 7 bases. Germline CDR1 SNHLY, CDR2 FYNNEI. V lost 5 bases to trimming and J lost 8 bases; unmatched junction nucleotides: 15. The CDR3 is 16 residues long. The CDR3 sequence: CASSFSGRGGGYEQFF. Written as DNA, the CDR3 is TGTGCCAGCAGTTTCTCTGGTCGGGGCGGGGGTTATGAGCAGTTCTTC.

This chain uses TRBV19 with TRBJ2-6, with D possibly being TRBD1 (7 bases). V lost 5 bases and J lost 0, with 17 bases in between. Germline V lookup: CDR1 LNHDA, CDR2 SQIVND (reference sequence). The CDR3 length is 18 residues. CDR3 region: CASSGGTAPVSGANVLTF. The CDR3 DNA reads as TGTGCCAGTAGTGGCGGGACAGCCCCTGTCTCTGGGGCCAACGTCCTGACTTTC. Full variable domain (remainder filled in from reference TRBV19 and TRBJ2-6): DGGITQSPKYLFRKEGQNVTLSCEQNLNHDAMYWYRQDPGQGLRLIYYSQIVNDFQKGDIAEGYSVSREKKESFPLTVTSAQKNPTAFYLCASSGGTAPVSGANVLTFGAGSRLTVL.

As for this clone: One end of the junction fails to match germline, which may point to a read error. V gene TRBV7-9 combines with J gene TRBJ1-2; weak D call: TRBD1 (5 bases). The CDR3 contains 14 residues. Germline V lookup: CDR1 SEHNR, CDR2 FQNEAQ (reference sequence). Here the CDR3 reads CASSGREGLYGHTF. CDR3 bases: TGTGCCAGCAGCGGCAGGGAGGGCCTCTATGGCCACACCTTC.

Worth noting for this clone: This CDR3 is also generated by other DNA sequences in the sample. The chain links TRBV29-1 to TRBJ2-7, with D perhaps matching TRBD2 (5 bases). Germline V gene sequence: CDR1 SQVTM, CDR2 ANQGSEA. The CDR3 has 12 amino acids. Trimming pared 4 bases from V and 2 bases from J, leaving 9 bases between. CDR3 region: CSVVGGPYEQYF. The CDR3 DNA reads TGCAGCGTTGTTGGCGGGCCCTACGAGCAGTACTTC.

This chain uses TRBV29-1 with TRBJ1-4; 7 bases agree with TRBD1. V was pared by 6 bases and J by 8 bases, with 9 bases of the junction left unmatched. The germline V gene has CDR1 SQVTM and CDR2 ANQGSEA. The CDR3 sequence is 13 residues long. The CDR3 DNA follows: TGCAGCGTCGTCCACAGGGGCGGGGAAAAACTGTTTTTT. Amino acids: CSVVHRGGEKLFF.

The table lists this clone with many counts. The CDR3 region is CASSLGQGADEQFF. CDR3 in DNA: TGTGCCAGCAGTTTGGGACAGGGGGCCGATGAGCAGTTCTTC. The chain joins TRBV6-5 to TRBJ2-1, with 12 bases matching TRBD1. With V trimmed by 4 bases and J by 8 bases, 3 bases remained unmatched. Germline loops: CDR1 MNHEY, CDR2 SVGAGI. The CDR3 runs to 14 residues.